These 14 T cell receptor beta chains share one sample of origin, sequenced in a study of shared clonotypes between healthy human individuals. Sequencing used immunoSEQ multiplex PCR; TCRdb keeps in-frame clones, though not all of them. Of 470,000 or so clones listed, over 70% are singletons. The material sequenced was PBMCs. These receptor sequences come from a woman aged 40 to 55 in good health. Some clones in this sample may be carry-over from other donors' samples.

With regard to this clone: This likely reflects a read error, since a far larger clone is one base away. The CDR3 coding sequence is TGTGCCAGCAGCCAAGACGGACAGTTAACTAGCGAGCAGTACTTC. This translates into CASSQDGQLTSEQYF. The genes are TRBV4-2 and TRBJ2-7; D is perhaps TRBD1 (6 bases). The CDR3 consists of 15 residues. V was cut by 0 bases and J by 6 bases, with 15 bases left in between. Germline values: CDR1 LGHNA, CDR2 YNFKEQ.

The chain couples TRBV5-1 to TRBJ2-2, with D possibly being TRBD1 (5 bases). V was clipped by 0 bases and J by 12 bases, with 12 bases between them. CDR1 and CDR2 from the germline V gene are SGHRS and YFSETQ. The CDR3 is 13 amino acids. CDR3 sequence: CASSLAGLSQLFF. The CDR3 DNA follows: TGCGCCAGCAGCTTGGCAGGGCTCTCGCAGCTGTTTTTT.

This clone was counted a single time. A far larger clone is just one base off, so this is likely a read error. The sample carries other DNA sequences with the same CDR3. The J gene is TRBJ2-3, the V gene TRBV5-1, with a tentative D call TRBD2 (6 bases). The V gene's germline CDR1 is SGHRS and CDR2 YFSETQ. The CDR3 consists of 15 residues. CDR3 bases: TGCGCCAGTAGCTTGTCGGGGACTCACCGCGATACGCAGTATTTT. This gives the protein CASSLSGTHRDTQYF.

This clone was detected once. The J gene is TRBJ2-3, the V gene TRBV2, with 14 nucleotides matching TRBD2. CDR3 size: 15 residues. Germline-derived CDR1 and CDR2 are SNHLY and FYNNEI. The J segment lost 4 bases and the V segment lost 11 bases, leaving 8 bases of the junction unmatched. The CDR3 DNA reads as TGTGCCGGCGCGGGGACTAGCGGGAGTGCAGATACGCAGTATTTT. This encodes CAGAGTSGSADTQYF.

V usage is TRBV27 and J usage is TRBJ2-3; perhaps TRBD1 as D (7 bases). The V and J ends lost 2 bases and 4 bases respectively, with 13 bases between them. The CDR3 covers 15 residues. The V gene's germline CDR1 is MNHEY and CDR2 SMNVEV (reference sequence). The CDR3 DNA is TGTGCCAGCAGTTTAGCAGGGGGAGGCCCAGATACGCAGTATTTT. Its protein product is CASSLAGGGPDTQYF.

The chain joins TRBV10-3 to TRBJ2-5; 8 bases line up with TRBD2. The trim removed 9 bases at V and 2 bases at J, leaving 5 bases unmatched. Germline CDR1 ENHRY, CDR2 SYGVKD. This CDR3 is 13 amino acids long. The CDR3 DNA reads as TGTGCCATTCAGCGGGGGACACAAGAGACCCAGTACTTC. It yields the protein CAIQRGTQETQYF.

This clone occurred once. The CDR3 loop is CASSPRTGGGYEQYF. The CDR3 DNA reads TGTGCCAGCAGCCCCCGGACAGGGGGAGGGTACGAGCAGTACTTC. J is TRBJ2-7 and V is TRBV9; TRBD1 matches at 10 bases. Germline-derived CDR1 and CDR2 are SGDLS and YYNGEE. Losses at the gene ends were 4 bases for V and 4 bases for J; bases not matched to a gene: 8. The CDR3 length is 15 residues.

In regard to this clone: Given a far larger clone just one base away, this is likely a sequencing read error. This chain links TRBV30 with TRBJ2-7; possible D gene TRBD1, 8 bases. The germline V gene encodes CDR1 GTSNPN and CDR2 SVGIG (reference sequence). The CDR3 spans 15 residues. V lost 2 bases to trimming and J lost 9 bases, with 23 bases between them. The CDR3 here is CAWSLADRDVSGQYF. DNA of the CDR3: TGTGCCTGGAGTCTAGCGGACAGGGATGTGTCCGGGCAGTACTTC.

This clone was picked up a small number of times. CDR3 loop: CASSSGLAGNRDTQYF. CDR3 in DNA: TGTGCCAGCAGCTCGGGACTAGCGGGAAACCGTGATACGCAGTATTTT. The chain employs TRBV7-9 and TRBJ2-3, with 13 bases matching TRBD2. Germline V gives CDR1 SEHNR, CDR2 FQNEAQ (reference sequence). The CDR3 is 16 residues long. The J segment lost 6 bases and the V segment lost 4 bases, leaving 7 bases of the junction unmatched. Drawing the rest from reference TRBV7-9 and TRBJ2-3, the complete variable domain is DTGVSQNPRHKITKRGQNVTFRCDPISEHNRLYWYRQTLGQGPEFLTYFQNEAQLEKSRLLSDRFSAERPKGSFSTLEIQRTEQGDSAMYLCASSSGLAGNRDTQYFGPGTRLTVL.

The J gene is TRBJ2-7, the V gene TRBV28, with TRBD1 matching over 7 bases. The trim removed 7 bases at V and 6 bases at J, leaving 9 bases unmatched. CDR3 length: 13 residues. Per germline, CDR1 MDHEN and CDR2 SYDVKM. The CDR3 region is CASTLQGTVEQYF. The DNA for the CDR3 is TGTGCCAGCACCTTACAGGGGACAGTCGAGCAGTACTTC.

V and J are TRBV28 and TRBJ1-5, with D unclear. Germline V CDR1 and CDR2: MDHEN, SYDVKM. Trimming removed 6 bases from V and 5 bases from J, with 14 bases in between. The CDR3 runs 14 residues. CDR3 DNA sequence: TGTGCCAGCAGACTTATGGGTGGGGATCAGCCCCAGCATTTT. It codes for CASRLMGGDQPQHF.

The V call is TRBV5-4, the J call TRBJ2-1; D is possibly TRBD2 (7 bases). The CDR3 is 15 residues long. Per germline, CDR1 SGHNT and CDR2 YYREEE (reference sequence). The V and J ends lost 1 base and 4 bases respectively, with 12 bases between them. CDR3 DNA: TGTGCCAGCAGCTTGTGGCGGGGGCTATACAATGAGCAGTTCTTC. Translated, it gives CASSLWRGLYNEQFF.

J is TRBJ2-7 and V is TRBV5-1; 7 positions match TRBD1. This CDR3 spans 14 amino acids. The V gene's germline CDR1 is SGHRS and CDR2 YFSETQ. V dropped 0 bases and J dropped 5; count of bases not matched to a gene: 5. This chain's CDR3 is CASSLAQQGDEQYF. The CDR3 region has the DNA TGCGCCAGCAGCTTGGCCCAGCAGGGGGACGAGCAGTACTTC.

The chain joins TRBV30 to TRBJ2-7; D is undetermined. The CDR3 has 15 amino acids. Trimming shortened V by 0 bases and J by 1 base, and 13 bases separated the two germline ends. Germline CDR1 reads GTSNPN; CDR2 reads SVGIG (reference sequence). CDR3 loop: CAWSVIEYGSYEQYF. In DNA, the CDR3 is TGTGCCTGGAGTGTAATAGAGTATGGGTCCTACGAGCAGTACTTC.